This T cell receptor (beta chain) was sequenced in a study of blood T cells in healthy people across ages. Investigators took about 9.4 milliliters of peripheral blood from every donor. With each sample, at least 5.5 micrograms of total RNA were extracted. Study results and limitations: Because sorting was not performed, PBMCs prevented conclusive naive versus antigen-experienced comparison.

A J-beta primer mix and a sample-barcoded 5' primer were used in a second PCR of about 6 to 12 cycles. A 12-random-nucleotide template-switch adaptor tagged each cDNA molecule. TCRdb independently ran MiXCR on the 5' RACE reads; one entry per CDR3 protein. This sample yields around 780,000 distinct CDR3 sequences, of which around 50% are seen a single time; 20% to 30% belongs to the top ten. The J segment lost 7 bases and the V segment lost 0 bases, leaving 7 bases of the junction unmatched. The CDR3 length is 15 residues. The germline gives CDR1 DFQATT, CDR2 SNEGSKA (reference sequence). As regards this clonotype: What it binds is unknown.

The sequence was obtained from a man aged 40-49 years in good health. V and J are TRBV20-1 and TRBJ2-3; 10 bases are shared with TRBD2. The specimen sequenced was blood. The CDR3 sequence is CSARDGLAGVNTQYF. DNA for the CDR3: TGCAGTGCTAGAGATGGCCTAGCGGGAGTGAATACGCAGTATTTT.